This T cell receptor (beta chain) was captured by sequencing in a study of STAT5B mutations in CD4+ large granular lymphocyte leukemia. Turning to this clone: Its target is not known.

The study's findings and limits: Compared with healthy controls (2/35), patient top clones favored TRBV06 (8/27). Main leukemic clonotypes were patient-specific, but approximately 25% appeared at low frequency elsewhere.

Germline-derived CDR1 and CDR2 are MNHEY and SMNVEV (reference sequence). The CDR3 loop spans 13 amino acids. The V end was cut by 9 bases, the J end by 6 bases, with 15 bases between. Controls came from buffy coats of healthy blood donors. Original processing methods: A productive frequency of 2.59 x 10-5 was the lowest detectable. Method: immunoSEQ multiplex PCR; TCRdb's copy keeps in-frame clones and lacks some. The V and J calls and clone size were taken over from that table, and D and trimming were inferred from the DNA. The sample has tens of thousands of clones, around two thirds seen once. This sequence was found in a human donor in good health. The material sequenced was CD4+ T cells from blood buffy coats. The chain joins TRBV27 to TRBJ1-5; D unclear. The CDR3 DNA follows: TGTGCCAGTCGATTGGACCTTAGTCAGCCCCAGCATTTT. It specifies CASRLDLSQPQHF.